These 31 T cell receptor beta chains originate from one sample sequenced in a study of T cell changes during pregnancy in multiple sclerosis. Assay: immunoSEQ multiplex PCR; the TCRdb copy retains only in-frame clones and omits some. The top ten clones hold over 0.12% of a sample with about 75,000 clones, 94% of them seen once. This material consisted of CD4+ T cells from peripheral blood mononuclear cells, taken after pregnancy. These receptors all stem from a female donor with multiple sclerosis, enrolled in a pregnancy study.

The V gene is TRBV28, the J gene TRBJ2-7, with 9 positions matching TRBD1. The CDR3 is made up of 15 amino acids. Per germline, CDR1 MDHEN and CDR2 SYDVKM. V shed 3 bases, J shed 5 bases, and the junction held 8 bases outside the gene matches. CDR3 loop: CASSFTTGTGNEQYF. The CDR3 nucleotides are TGTGCCAGCAGTTTCACCACCGGGACAGGGAACGAGCAGTACTTC.

The V call is TRBV5-1, the J call TRBJ2-3; 8 bases align to TRBD2. Trimming at V came to 5 bases and at J to 4 bases, leaving 12 bases not matched to a gene. CDR1 is SGHRS, CDR2 YFSETQ, per germline. This CDR3 is 16 amino acids long. The CDR3 DNA reads TGCGCCAGCAGAACGGGGCTAGCGGGTGGCCCAGATACGCAGTATTTT. This sequence encodes CASRTGLAGGPDTQYF.

This clone appeared a single time. The chain is built from TRBV19 and TRBJ1-5; the D gene is possibly TRBD1 (6 bases). The germline gives CDR1 LNHDA, CDR2 SQIVND (reference sequence). Trimming removed 10 bases from V and 5 bases from J, with 18 bases in between. CDR3 length: 14 residues. The CDR3 is CATKKGDTYQPQHF. The CDR3 DNA sequence: TGTGCCACCAAAAAGGGGGACACTTATCAGCCCCAGCATTTT. The full variable domain, completed using reference TRBV19 and TRBJ1-5, is DGGITQSPKYLFRKEGQNVTLSCEQNLNHDAMYWYRQDPGQGLRLIYYSQIVNDFQKGDIAEGYSVSREKKESFPLTVTSAQKNPTAFYLCATKKGDTYQPQHFGDGTRLSIL.

This clone was recorded once. The rearrangement uses TRBV6-6 and TRBJ2-7; tentatively, D is TRBD2 (5 bases). The CDR3 extends over 13 amino acids. The germline CDR1 and CDR2 sequences are MNHNY and SVGAGI (reference sequence). Trimming shortened V by 2 bases and J by 0 bases, and 5 bases separated the two germline ends. The CDR3 DNA follows: TGTGCCAGCAGTTACGAGGGCTCCTACGAGCAGTACTTC. Translated: CASSYEGSYEQYF.

CDR3 DNA sequence: TGTGCCAGCAGTTTAGGGAGCGGGAGAACCTACGAGCAGTACTTC. As protein: CASSLGSGRTYEQYF. The chain uses TRBV27 and TRBJ2-7; 8 bases align to TRBD2. Germline values: CDR1 MNHEY, CDR2 SMNVEV (reference sequence). Germline trimming cut 2 bases from V and 2 bases from J; bases unmatched to any gene: 5. The CDR3 loop spans 15 amino acids.

The genes are TRBV29-1 and TRBJ2-3; 8 positions match TRBD1. The V and J ends lost 0 bases and 3 bases, in that order; junction bases with no gene match: 5. Germline CDR1 and CDR2: SQVTM and ANQGSEA. CDR3 length equals 15 residues. CDR3 protein: CSVEDRRGRTDTQYF. The CDR3 region has the DNA TGCAGCGTTGAAGATCGCAGGGGGCGTACAGATACGCAGTATTTT.

This sequence joins TRBV28 and TRBJ2-1; TRBD2 agrees at 10 bases. Trimming cost V 5 bases and J 2 bases; bases outside gene matches: 6. CDR3 length: 16 residues. The germline CDR1 and CDR2 sequences are MDHEN and SYDVKM. This chain's CDR3 is CASSGVAGGPYNEQFF. CDR3 coding DNA: TGTGCCAGCAGTGGGGTAGCGGGAGGCCCCTACAATGAGCAGTTCTTC. The full variable domain, its missing parts supplied by reference TRBV28 and TRBJ2-1, is DVKVTQSSRYLVKRTGEKVFLECVQDMDHENMFWYRQDPGLGLRLIYFSYDVKMKEKGDIPEGYSVSREKKERFSLILESASTNQTSMYLCASSGVAGGPYNEQFFGPGTRLTVL.

The chain has TRBV7-2 and TRBJ2-3; tentative D call: TRBD2 (7 bases). Germline V lookup: CDR1 SGHTA, CDR2 FQGNSA. There are 18 residues in the CDR3. The germline V and J ends were trimmed by 8 bases and 3 bases, with 27 bases remaining between them. CDR3 coding DNA: TGTGCCAGCTTCCCCCAGGCGGGAGTGGGTCAGGGGACAGATACGCAGTATTTT. This gives the protein CASFPQAGVGQGTDTQYF.

The V call is TRBV9, the J call TRBJ2-3, with D perhaps TRBD2 (5 bases). The V end lost 0 bases, the J end lost 2 bases, and 13 bases lay between the germline ends. Germline V CDR1 and CDR2: SGDLS, YYNGEE. There are 16 residues in the CDR3. The CDR3: CASSVGASSTTDTQYF. The CDR3 region has the DNA TGTGCCAGCAGCGTAGGTGCGTCTAGCACCACAGATACGCAGTATTTT.

This rearrangement joins TRBV19 to TRBJ2-4; the D gene is possibly TRBD2 (7 bases). Trimming left V 5 bases short and J 5 bases short, with 22 bases between. The CDR3 extends over 17 amino acids. The germline gives CDR1 LNHDA, CDR2 SQIVND (reference sequence). The CDR3: CASSPSGGGRMENIQYF. The CDR3 coding sequence is TGTGCCAGTAGTCCTAGCGGAGGGGGGAGGATGGAAAACATTCAGTACTTC.

The chain uses TRBV6-6 and TRBJ2-7; D call uncertain. Trimming left V 7 bases short and J 2 bases short, with 15 bases between. CDR3 length: 14 residues. Germline V CDR1 and CDR2: MNHNY, SVGAGI (reference sequence). The CDR3 DNA sequence: TGTGCCAGCAAGCCCCGCGCGGATACCTACGAGCAGTACTTC. It is translated as CASKPRADTYEQYF.

The chain couples TRBV13 to TRBJ2-7; 8 positions match TRBD1. Looked up from germline, CDR1 is PRHDT and CDR2 is FYEKMQ (reference sequence). Trimming took 5 bases from V and 4 from J; bases not matched to a gene: 4. The CDR3 extends over 13 amino acids. CDR3 coding DNA: TGTGCCAGCAGCACGGACAGGGAGTACGAGCAGTACTTC. This sequence encodes CASSTDREYEQYF.

The J gene is TRBJ2-3, the V gene TRBV11-3; 9 bases are a match to TRBD1. Germline CDR1 SGHNT, CDR2 YENEEA. J lost 4 bases, V lost 2 bases, and 7 bases had no gene match. This CDR3 is built from 16 residues. In DNA form, the CDR3 reads TGTGCCAGCAGCTTACACCGGACAGGGGCGGCAGATACGCAGTATTTT. Amino acid sequence: CASSLHRTGAADTQYF.

The genes are TRBV28 and TRBJ1-5; 7 bases fit TRBD1. CDR3 length: 19 residues. V lost 5 bases and J lost 4; bases outside the gene matches: 20. Germline V gives CDR1 MDHEN, CDR2 SYDVKM. CDR3 residues: CASSPIARGGTAANQPQHF. DNA for the CDR3: TGTGCCAGCAGTCCAATCGCCCGGGGCGGGACAGCTGCTAATCAGCCCCAGCATTTT.

This clone has only one observation. This chain uses TRBV29-1 with TRBJ1-4; 7 nucleotides line up with TRBD1. Germline CDR1 SQVTM, CDR2 ANQGSEA. This CDR3 has 13 amino acids. The V segment lost 8 bases and the J segment 4 bases; nucleotides outside the gene matches: 7. This CDR3 reads CSFLGGDNEKLFF. The CDR3 DNA sequence: TGCAGCTTTTTAGGGGGCGATAATGAAAAACTGTTTTTT.

V and J are TRBV5-1 and TRBJ2-1, with a tentative D call TRBD2 (6 bases). Trimming pared 4 bases from V and 0 bases from J, leaving 20 bases between. The CDR3 extends over 18 amino acids. CDR1 and CDR2 (germline): SGHRS, YFSETQ. This CDR3 is CASSRAGTGASSYNEQFF. The CDR3 nucleotides are TGCGCCAGCAGCCGGGCGGGAACAGGAGCCAGCTCCTACAATGAGCAGTTCTTC.

CDR3 sequence: CASSSSVNTEAFF. The CDR3 DNA reads TGCGCCAGCAGCTCCTCAGTTAACACTGAAGCTTTCTTT. The J gene is TRBJ1-1, the V gene TRBV5-1; D unresolved. Between the trimmed V and J ends, which lost 3 bases and 2 bases, there was a span of 8 bases. Germline V CDR1 and CDR2: SGHRS, YFSETQ. The CDR3 runs 13 residues.

The J gene is TRBJ2-1, the V gene TRBV10-2; D might be TRBD2 (6 bases). This CDR3 comprises 16 residues. Germline lookup yields CDR1 WSHSY and CDR2 SAAADI. Trimming shortened V by 2 bases and J by 4 bases, and 15 bases separated the two germline ends. The CDR3: CASSEIELGRYNEQFF. DNA of the CDR3: TGCGCCAGCAGTGAGATCGAGCTTGGGAGGTACAATGAGCAGTTCTTC.

J is TRBJ2-1 and V is TRBV18; 10 bases are a match to TRBD2. From germline, CDR1 is KGHSH and CDR2 LQKENI. The CDR3 contains 18 residues. V lost 1 base to trimming and J lost 4 bases; unmatched junction nucleotides: 10. CDR3: CASSPLSRLAGDYNEQFF. DNA for the CDR3: TGTGCCAGCTCACCACTTTCCCGGCTAGCGGGAGATTACAATGAGCAGTTCTTC.

The CDR3 nucleotides read TGTGCCAGCAGCTTACGGCCCCCTTGGCCAGGGGAGGAGACCCAGTACTTC. Translating gives CASSLRPPWPGEETQYF. The V call is TRBV7-8, the J call TRBJ2-5, with TRBD1 as a possible D gene (6 bases). The CDR3 loop spans 17 amino acids. V dropped 2 bases and J dropped 5 bases, with 21 bases sitting between them. The germline V gene has CDR1 SGHVS and CDR2 FQNEAQ. Using reference TRBV7-8 and TRBJ2-5 for the parts outside the CDR3, the full variable domain is GAGVSQSPRYKVAKRGQDVALRCDPISGHVSLFWYQQALGQGPEFLTYFQNEAQLDKSGLPSDRFFAERPEGSVSTLKIQRTQQEDSAVYLCASSLRPPWPGEETQYFGPGTRLLVL.

The chain has TRBV28 and TRBJ2-4; D is perhaps TRBD1 (6 bases). V shed 4 bases and J shed 8 bases, with 21 bases lying between them. Germline V gene sequence: CDR1 MDHEN, CDR2 SYDVKM. The CDR3 is 16 residues long. CDR3 sequence reads: CASSSRDIRRVHIQYF. CDR3 DNA: TGTGCCAGCAGTTCTCGGGACATACGAAGGGTACACATTCAGTACTTC.

This chain uses TRBV19 with TRBJ1-3; possible D gene TRBD1, 6 bases. The CDR3 contains 15 residues. V was trimmed by 4 bases and J by 3 bases, leaving 13 bases between them. Germline-derived CDR1 and CDR2 are LNHDA and SQIVND (reference sequence). The CDR3 region has the DNA TGTGCCAGTAGTACAAACAGGGTTCGTGGAAACACCATATATTTT. Encoded protein: CASSTNRVRGNTIYF.

The chain combines TRBV9 with TRBJ2-5; 7 bases agree with TRBD2. The end of the DNA is better explained by TRBJ2-7, so the J call may be wrong. The CDR3 totals 16 residues. The germline gives CDR1 SGDLS, CDR2 YYNGEE. In nucleotides, the CDR3 is TGTGCCAGCAGCACCCTCCCTAGCGGTGGGGCGGACGAGCAGTACTTC. Encoded protein: CASSTLPSGGADEQYF.

The chain couples TRBV25-1 to TRBJ2-1; D is perhaps TRBD1 (6 bases). Germline V gives CDR1 MGHDK, CDR2 SYGVNS. Trimming cost V 6 bases and J 7 bases, with 25 bases left between them. The CDR3 totals 17 residues. CDR3 sequence reads: CASSITARDNLRNEQFF. The DNA of the CDR3 is TGTGCCAGCAGCATTACCGCTCGGGACAACCTCCGGAATGAGCAGTTCTTC.

The chain uses TRBV28 and TRBJ2-5; D is uncertain. V lost 3 bases to trimming and J lost 4 bases, with 6 bases between them. CDR1 is MDHEN and CDR2 is SYDVKM in the germline V gene. CDR3 length: 12 residues. In DNA, the CDR3 is TGTGCCAGCAGTTTCAACGGAGAGACCCAGTACTTC. Its protein is CASSFNGETQYF.

The V gene is TRBV27, the J gene TRBJ1-1; 7 bases match TRBD1. CDR3 size: 16 residues. The germline gives CDR1 MNHEY, CDR2 SMNVEV (reference sequence). The V gene end was trimmed by 5 bases and the J gene end by 1 base; junction bases not matched to a gene: 10. The CDR3 coding sequence is TGTGCCAGCAGTCCCTGGACAGGTGGGGGGAACACTGAAGCTTTCTTT. Amino acid sequence: CASSPWTGGGNTEAFF.

The chain combines TRBV5-4 with TRBJ2-7; TRBD1 aligns across 9 bases. From germline, CDR1 is SGHNT and CDR2 YYREEE (reference sequence). The CDR3 sequence is 16 residues long. V was pared by 3 bases and J by 3 bases, with 10 bases of the junction left unmatched. CDR3 nucleotide sequence: TGTGCCAGCAGCTCCCGCCGGGACAGGGAATTCTACGAGCAGTACTTC. Encoded protein: CASSSRRDREFYEQYF.

This clone was picked up a small number of times. The rearrangement links TRBV5-4 to TRBJ1-1, with D possibly being TRBD1 (5 bases). The CDR3 runs to 15 residues. The V end was cut by 0 bases, the J end by 1 base, with 10 bases between. The V gene's germline CDR1 is SGHNT and CDR2 YYREEE (reference sequence). CDR3 region: CASSLVGGGNTEAFF. The DNA of the CDR3 is TGTGCCAGCAGCTTGGTGGGGGGAGGGAACACTGAAGCTTTCTTT.

J is TRBJ1-1 and V is TRBV29-1, with D unresolved. Trimming stripped 4 bases from V and 6 bases from J, with 9 bases between. The CDR3 length is 11 residues. CDR1 and CDR2 from the germline V gene are SQVTM and ANQGSEA. The CDR3 nucleotides are TGCAGCGTTGTCAGAGGATCTGAAGCTTTCTTT. As protein: CSVVRGSEAFF. Using reference TRBV29-1 and TRBJ1-1 for the parts outside the CDR3, the full variable domain is SAVISQKPSRDICQRGTSLTIQCQVDSQVTMMFWYRQQPGQSLTLIATANQGSEATYESGFVIDKFPISRPNLTFSTLTVSNMSPEDSSIYLCSVVRGSEAFFGQGTRLTVV.

V gene TRBV21-1 combines with J gene TRBJ2-5; no check of the table's D call, TRBD2, against the DNA was made. TRBV21-1 counts as a pseudogene. This CDR3 has 14 residues. The CDR3 reads CASWGPGGQETQYF. The CDR3 nucleotides read TGTGCCAGCTGGGGACCTGGGGGGCAAGAGACCCAGTACTTC.

The chain joins TRBV30 to TRBJ2-7; TRBD1 matches 8 bases. The CDR3 is made up of 13 amino acids. The J segment lost 2 bases and the V segment lost 7 bases, leaving 7 bases of the junction unmatched. Per germline, CDR1 GTSNPN and CDR2 SVGIG (reference sequence). This CDR3 is CASATDRAYEQYF. CDR3 sequence (DNA): TGTGCCTCGGCCACGGACAGGGCCTACGAGCAGTACTTC.